One T cell receptor beta chain is described in this entry. Its antigen remains unknown. This specimen belongs to a study of OX40 agonist ivuxolimab in advanced cancers. On the study more broadly: Ivuxolimab doses were 0.01, 0.1, 0.3, 1.5, 3 or 10 mg/kg every 2 weeks. Findings of the study overall: There was clonal expansion of CD4+ and CD8+ blood T cells by week 6 at 0.1 to 3.0 mg/kg.

The table came from immunoSEQ multiplex PCR; TCRdb's copy has only in-frame clones and leaves some out. Seen here are approximately 76,000 clones, 65% to 90% observed once, and the top ten hold roughly 0.66%. Sequencing was performed on CD4+ or CD8+ T cells sorted from blood, taken in a trial of the OX40 agonist ivuxolimab. The TCR originated in an adult with an advanced solid tumor such as melanoma, head and neck, liver or kidney cancer.

The CDR3, as DNA: TGCGCCAGCAACCCCTCCCCTGGCAATCCCTACGAGCAGTACTTC. Translating gives CASNPSPGNPYEQYF. The chain carries TRBV5-1 and TRBJ2-7; D unresolved. V lost 6 bases and J 2 bases, leaving 18 bases between the germline ends. This CDR3 is 15 amino acids long. Germline CDR1 SGHRS, CDR2 YFSETQ.